These 30 T cell receptor beta chains originate from one sample sequenced in a study of blood T cell repertoires in COVID-19. Using immunoSEQ multiplex PCR, the repertoire was profiled, and TCRdb retains in-frame clones only, with some absent. Of over 200,000 clones in the sample, more than 75% are singletons; the top ten hold around 2.5%. Sequenced sample: peripheral blood. The origin of the receptors is a woman between 50 and 59 years old with acute or convalescent COVID-19.

V usage is TRBV27 and J usage is TRBJ2-1, with TRBD2 matching over 7 bases. This CDR3 region has 14 residues. V was clipped by 5 bases and J by 7 bases; unmatched bases: 8. Germline CDR1 and CDR2: MNHEY and SMNVEV (reference sequence). CDR3 nucleotide sequence: TGTGCCAGCAGTCCTTACACTAGCGCGAATGAGCAGTTCTTC. Protein sequence: CASSPYTSANEQFF.

The V gene is TRBV25-1, the J gene TRBJ1-2, with D unresolved. Germline CDR1 and CDR2: MGHDK and SYGVNS. The ends were cut back, 2 bases at V and 2 bases at J, with 6 bases in the middle. This CDR3 spans 13 amino acids. Here the CDR3 DNA reads TGTGCCAGCAGTGAACCAGGCAACTATGGCTACACCTTC. Its protein product is CASSEPGNYGYTF.

The chain links TRBV18 to TRBJ2-1; TRBD1 aligns across 7 bases. V lost 4 bases and J lost 7; bases outside the gene matches: 13. The CDR3 extends over 16 amino acids. Germline-derived CDR1 and CDR2 are KGHSH and LQKENI. CDR3 protein: CASSQTGTEIRNEQFF. The CDR3 coding sequence is TGTGCCAGCTCACAAACCGGGACAGAGATTCGGAATGAGCAGTTCTTC. Drawing the rest from reference TRBV18 and TRBJ2-1, the complete variable domain is NAGVMQNPRHLVRRRGQEARLRCSPMKGHSHVYWYRQLPEEGLKFMVYLQKENIIDESGMPKERFSAEFPKEGPSILRIQQVVRGDSAAYFCASSQTGTEIRNEQFFGPGTRLTVL.

This rearrangement joins TRBV18 to TRBJ1-1; D gene unclear. Trimming left V 5 bases short and J 3 bases short, with 13 bases between. The CDR3 is 14 amino acids. Germline V gene lookup returns CDR1 KGHSH and CDR2 LQKENI. In DNA form, the CDR3 reads TGTGCCAGCTCATCGACCCAGGCCCACACTGAAGCTTTCTTT. Its protein is CASSSTQAHTEAFF.

The V call is TRBV5-1, the J call TRBJ2-6, with TRBD1 matching 7 bases. Looked up from germline, CDR1 is SGHRS and CDR2 is YFSETQ. V trimming: 3 bases; J trimming: 1 base; junction bases outside the gene matches: 1. The CDR3 has 15 amino acids. CDR3 nucleotides: TGCGCCAGCAGCTCGACAGGGTCTGGGGCCAACGTCCTGACTTTC. This sequence encodes CASSSTGSGANVLTF. Based on the CDR3 plus reference TRBV5-1 and TRBJ2-6, the full variable domain is KAGVTQTPRYLIKTRGQQVTLSCSPISGHRSVSWYQQTPGQGLQFLFEYFSETQRNKGNFPGRFSGRQFSNSRSEMNVSTLELGDSALYLCASSSTGSGANVLTFGAGSRLTVL.

The chain links TRBV9 to TRBJ2-1; 14 bases are a match to TRBD2. Germline V gene data show CDR1 as SGDLS and CDR2 as YYNGEE. The CDR3 extends over 20 amino acids. V shed 3 bases, J shed 3 bases, and the junction held 14 bases outside the gene matches. The CDR3: CASSGEGLAGAASRYNEQFF. CDR3 DNA sequence: TGTGCCAGCAGCGGAGAGGGACTAGCGGGAGCGGCTTCCCGCTACAATGAGCAGTTCTTC.

This sequence joins TRBV29-1 and TRBJ1-6; TRBD1 aligns across 9 bases. V lost 7 bases and J lost 14; bases outside the gene matches: 15. The V gene's germline CDR1 is SQVTM and CDR2 ANQGSEA. The CDR3 runs to 14 residues. CDR3 amino acids: CSASGGQGEGSLHF. The CDR3, as DNA: TGCAGCGCTTCAGGGGGACAGGGAGAAGGATCCCTCCACTTT.

This chain joins TRBV13 and TRBJ2-7; D unresolved. With 2 bases removed from V and 0 bases from J, the gap between germline ends came to 5 bases. The CDR3 has 13 residues. Germline V gives CDR1 PRHDT, CDR2 FYEKMQ (reference sequence). The CDR3 nucleotides are TGTGCCAGCAGCTTAACGGGCTCCTACGAGCAGTACTTC. Protein sequence: CASSLTGSYEQYF.

The CDR3 spells CASSLRDLERDEQFF. CDR3 nucleotides: TGCGCCAGCAGCTTGAGGGACTTAGAGCGCGATGAGCAGTTCTTC. The rearrangement uses TRBV5-1 and TRBJ2-1; D is perhaps TRBD2 (6 bases). Looked up from germline, CDR1 is SGHRS and CDR2 is YFSETQ. The V and J ends lost 1 base and 8 bases respectively, with 16 bases between them. CDR3 size: 15 residues.

The chain employs TRBV29-1 and TRBJ2-7; maybe TRBD2 (6 bases). Between the trimmed V and J ends, which lost 4 bases and 5 bases, there was a span of 15 bases. CDR3 length: 13 residues. The germline CDR1 and CDR2 sequences are SQVTM and ANQGSEA. The CDR3 loop is CSVVLAGKHEQYF. The CDR3 DNA reads as TGCAGCGTTGTTCTGGCGGGAAAACACGAGCAGTACTTC.

The gene calls are TRBV4-2 and TRBJ2-7, with D possibly matching TRBD2 (7 bases). There are 17 residues in the CDR3. Germline V lookup: CDR1 LGHNA, CDR2 YNFKEQ. Trimming shortened V by 0 bases and J by 0 bases, and 15 bases separated the two germline ends. The chain's CDR3 is CASSQEGAGVSSYEQYF. The CDR3 DNA reads as TGTGCCAGCAGCCAAGAGGGGGCGGGAGTCTCCTCCTACGAGCAGTACTTC.

CDR3 protein: CASSLYPSLLARANTF. The CDR3 DNA reads as TGTGCCAGCAGCTTATACCCCTCCCTTCTAGCGAGGGCTAACACCTTC. The rearrangement uses TRBV11-2 and TRBJ1-2; the D is unclear. This CDR3 spans 16 amino acids. V was cut by 2 bases and J by 12 bases, with 25 bases left in between. The germline CDR1 and CDR2 sequences are SGHAT and FQNNGV.

In this sample, this clone turned up once. The chain uses TRBV29-1 and TRBJ2-3; no clear D gene. V lost 5 bases, J lost 2 bases, and 8 bases lay in between. This CDR3 is built from 12 residues. Germline V CDR1 and CDR2: SQVTM, ANQGSEA. CDR3 nucleotides: TGCAGCGTTTTTTCTAACACAGATACGCAGTATTTT. It yields the protein CSVFSNTDTQYF.

The count of this clone is one. V usage is TRBV25-1 and J usage is TRBJ1-1; a possible D gene is TRBD1 (6 bases). From germline, CDR1 is MGHDK and CDR2 SYGVNS. The V end lost 3 bases, the J end lost 3 bases, and 17 bases lay between the germline ends. The CDR3 loop spans 16 amino acids. Written as DNA, the CDR3 is TGTGCCAGCAGTGACCGCGGACAGAGTGGGGACACTGAAGCTTTCTTT. Translation gives CASSDRGQSGDTEAFF.

The CDR3 DNA reads TGTGCCTGGAGCCCACACGGGGAGCCCCAGCATTTT. Translation: CAWSPHGEPQHF. The chain uses TRBV30 and TRBJ1-5; no reliable D call. The CDR3 has 12 residues. From germline, CDR1 is GTSNPN and CDR2 SVGIG (reference sequence). With 3 bases removed from V and 8 bases from J, the gap between germline ends came to 11 bases.

The rearrangement links TRBV28 to TRBJ2-7, with D maybe TRBD2 (7 bases). The CDR3 runs to 14 residues. Germline-derived CDR1 and CDR2 are MDHEN and SYDVKM. Trimming took 6 bases from V and 2 from J, leaving 14 bases between them. The CDR3: CASRHQRDTYEQYF. The CDR3 nucleotides read TGTGCCAGCAGGCACCAGCGGGACACCTACGAGCAGTACTTC.

The chain employs TRBV6-4 and TRBJ1-1; D not certain. Trimming shortened V by 0 bases and J by 3 bases, and 5 bases separated the two germline ends. Looked up from germline, CDR1 is MRHNA and CDR2 is SNTAGT. The CDR3 is made up of 13 amino acids. DNA for the CDR3: TGTGCCAGCAGTGACTCCCGGGACACTGAAGCTTTCTTT. Its protein is CASSDSRDTEAFF.

V and J are TRBV27 and TRBJ1-1; D not resolved. V was cut by 4 bases and J by 1 base, with 13 bases left in between. The germline CDR1 and CDR2 sequences are MNHEY and SMNVEV (reference sequence). The CDR3 has 15 residues. The DNA of the CDR3 is TGTGCCAGCAGTTCCCTAGCAGGTGGGAACACTGAAGCTTTCTTT. Protein product: CASSSLAGGNTEAFF.

Of note for this clone: This CDR3 is also generated by other DNA sequences in the sample. The chain couples TRBV12-3 or TRBV12-4 to TRBJ1-1; D might be TRBD1 (6 bases). Trimming took off 7 bases at V and 1 base at J, with 10 bases between the two ends. The CDR3 loop spans 13 amino acids. DNA of the CDR3: TGTGCCAGCACGTTACAGGGGAACACTGAAGCTTTCTTT. Translation gives CASTLQGNTEAFF.

The chain combines TRBV5-1 with TRBJ2-3; 8 bases line up with TRBD2. Germline lookup yields CDR1 SGHRS and CDR2 YFSETQ. V shed 0 bases and J 2 bases; nucleotides not matched to a gene: 8. The CDR3 is made up of 17 amino acids. This chain's CDR3 is CASSLAITLADTDTQYF. In DNA, the CDR3 is TGCGCCAGCAGCTTGGCGATTACACTAGCGGACACAGATACGCAGTATTTT. Variable domain in full (rest from reference TRBV5-1 and TRBJ2-3): KAGVTQTPRYLIKTRGQQVTLSCSPISGHRSVSWYQQTPGQGLQFLFEYFSETQRNKGNFPGRFSGRQFSNSRSEMNVSTLELGDSALYLCASSLAITLADTDTQYFGPGTRLTVL.

The chain has TRBV27 and TRBJ1-4; 7 bases agree with TRBD1. This CDR3 contains 15 residues. Germline-derived CDR1 and CDR2 are MNHEY and SMNVEV (reference sequence). Unmatched junction bases numbered 10, after V lost 5 bases and J lost 7 bases. The CDR3 sequence: CASSLTGVVREKLFF. In nucleotides, the CDR3 is TGTGCCAGCAGTCTTACAGGGGTGGTGCGTGAAAAACTGTTTTTT.

The genes are TRBV7-9 and TRBJ2-5, with 8 nucleotides matching TRBD2. The germline V gene encodes CDR1 SEHNR and CDR2 FQNEAQ (reference sequence). The J segment lost 1 base and the V segment lost 7 bases, leaving 5 bases of the junction unmatched. The CDR3 is made up of 14 amino acids. CDR3 coding DNA: TGTGCCAGCACCGTGGCGGGGGGCCAAGAGACCCAGTACTTC. It encodes CASTVAGGQETQYF. The full variable domain, completed using reference TRBV7-9 and TRBJ2-5, is DTGVSQNPRHKITKRGQNVTFRCDPISEHNRLYWYRQTLGQGPEFLTYFQNEAQLEKSRLLSDRFSAERPKGSFSTLEIQRTEQGDSAMYLCASTVAGGQETQYFGPGTRLLVL.

CDR3 residues: CASMDRAGTEAFF. CDR3 sequence (DNA): TGTGCCAGTATGGACAGGGCCGGCACTGAAGCTTTCTTT. This chain joins TRBV19 and TRBJ1-1, with 8 positions matching TRBD1. Germline loops: CDR1 LNHDA, CDR2 SQIVND (reference sequence). With V trimmed by 7 bases and J by 4 bases, 5 bases remained unmatched. This CDR3 is built from 13 residues.

The chain recombines TRBV4-1 with TRBJ2-2; the match to TRBD2 covers 7 bases. Germline V gene data show CDR1 as MGHRA and CDR2 as YSYEKL. V lost 4 bases to trimming and J lost 3 bases; unmatched junction nucleotides: 14. The CDR3 length is 18 residues. The CDR3 protein is CASSPHPVRGTDTGELFF. The CDR3 coding sequence is TGCGCCAGCAGCCCACACCCAGTGCGGGGGACGGACACCGGGGAGCTGTTTTTT.

The chain links TRBV19 to TRBJ2-1; D unclear. The germline gives CDR1 LNHDA, CDR2 SQIVND (reference sequence). This CDR3 is built from 14 residues. V was clipped by 4 bases and J by 0 bases, with 7 bases between them. DNA of the CDR3: TGTGCCAGTAGTACCCAATCCTCCTACAATGAGCAGTTCTTC. It codes for CASSTQSSYNEQFF.

This chain links TRBV4-1 with TRBJ1-2, with D tentatively TRBD1 (6 bases). V was cut by 5 bases and J by 4 bases, with 17 bases left in between. This CDR3 contains 15 residues. CDR1 is MGHRA and CDR2 is YSYEKL in the germline V gene. For the CDR3, the DNA is TGCGCCAGCAGCAAGCCGGACAGTACCATCTATGGCTACACCTTC. Residues: CASSKPDSTIYGYTF.

This chain connects TRBV5-1 to TRBJ2-3; 7 nucleotides align to TRBD1. Germline loops: CDR1 SGHRS, CDR2 YFSETQ. Trimming cost V 0 bases and J 13 bases; bases outside gene matches: 8. The CDR3 has 13 amino acids. The CDR3 sequence is CASSLDPGQKKYF. CDR3 sequence (DNA): TGCGCCAGCAGCTTGGATCCGGGACAGAAGAAGTATTTT.

The chain recombines TRBV6-6 with TRBJ2-7; tentative D call: TRBD1 (5 bases). Trimming removed 4 bases at V and 1 base at J, with 11 bases between. This CDR3 spans 14 amino acids. Germline V gene data show CDR1 as MNHNY and CDR2 as SVGAGI (reference sequence). CDR3 DNA: TGTGCCAGCAGTTCCCCGACAGATTCCTACGAGCAGTACTTC. Translation: CASSSPTDSYEQYF.

The chain links TRBV19 to TRBJ1-3, with TRBD1 matching 7 bases. This CDR3 contains 14 residues. Germline values: CDR1 LNHDA, CDR2 SQIVND (reference sequence). With 6 bases clipped from V and 4 bases from J, the junction kept 6 bases outside the gene matches. The CDR3 nucleotides are TGTGCCAGTAGAGACAGGGTTCGCGGAAACACCATATATTTT. It specifies CASRDRVRGNTIYF. The full variable domain, its missing parts supplied by reference TRBV19 and TRBJ1-3, is DGGITQSPKYLFRKEGQNVTLSCEQNLNHDAMYWYRQDPGQGLRLIYYSQIVNDFQKGDIAEGYSVSREKKESFPLTVTSAQKNPTAFYLCASRDRVRGNTIYFGEGSWLTVV.

This chain links TRBV3-1 (or the pseudogene TRBV3-2) with TRBJ2-1, with 9 nucleotides matching TRBD2. CDR3 length: 16 residues. V dropped 4 bases and J dropped 7; count of bases not matched to a gene: 11. The germline V gene has CDR1 LGHDT and CDR2 YNNKEL (reference sequence). The CDR3 region has the DNA TGTGCCAGCAGCCTCCGGGGAGCGGGAGGAGAAAATGAGCAGTTCTTC. Translating it yields CASSLRGAGGENEQFF.